The rows below give T cell receptor beta chains drawn from one sample of a study of blood T cell repertoires in COVID-19. Using immunoSEQ multiplex PCR, the repertoire was profiled, and TCRdb retains in-frame clones only, with some absent. The repertoire has approximately 46,000 clones, about 89% of them found once; the top ten carry about 17%. Sequencing was done on a sample of peripheral blood. Source of these receptors: a man in his 60s with active or convalescent COVID-19. Both conserved end residues are part of each CDR3. Each record gives: clone size, D gene, V gene, J gene, CDR3 length, CDR3 protein, CDR3 DNA. The D gene is left open where the match is weak. Clone size is not always given. Where it is, it says once, few, many or a class for expanded clones.

-,-,TRBV5-1,TRBJ2-5,15,CASSSGEDYPETQYF,TGCGCCAGCAGCTCGGGGGAGGATTACCCAGAGACCCAGTACTTC
-,-,TRBV11-2,TRBJ1-2,14,CASSLVEASYGYTF,TGTGCCAGCAGTTTGGTTGAGGCGAGCTATGGCTACACCTTC
once,-,TRBV7-3,TRBJ2-1,14,CASSLVPTYNEQFF,TGTGCCAGCAGCCTAGTCCCAACCTACAATGAGCAGTTCTTC
-,-,TRBV7-3,TRBJ1-1,13,CASSLLGQAEAFF,TGTGCCAGCAGCTTATTGGGGCAGGCTGAAGCTTTCTTT
-,-,TRBV19,TRBJ2-7,16,CATQYRDLHGDYEQYF,TGTGCCACGCAATACAGGGACCTCCACGGGGACTACGAGCAGTACTTC
-,-,TRBV28,TRBJ1-1,13,CASRMTPNTEAFF,TGTGCCAGCAGAATGACACCTAACACTGAAGCTTTCTTT
-,-,TRBV2,TRBJ2-1,16,CASSEAGGGNYNEQFF,TGTGCCAGCAGTGAAGCAGGAGGGGGCAACTACAATGAGCAGTTCTTC
-,TRBD2,TRBV11-2,TRBJ2-6,17,CASSFTGGRAGANVLTF,TGTGCCAGCAGCTTCACTGGGGGGAGGGCTGGGGCCAACGTCCTGACTTTC
-,TRBD1,TRBV5-1,TRBJ1-2,15,CASSSSGQANYGYTF,TGCGCCAGCAGCTCCTCGGGACAGGCTAACTATGGCTACACCTTC
-,TRBD1,TRBV18,TRBJ2-5,15,CASSPPGTAQETQYF,TGTGCCAGCTCACCACCCGGGACAGCACAAGAGACCCAGTACTTC
once,-,TRBV24-1,TRBJ1-5,15,CATSVTGNGNQPQHF,TGTGCCACCAGTGTGACAGGTAACGGCAATCAGCCCCAGCATTTT
-,-,TRBV11-3,TRBJ2-2,12,CASSPVPGELFF,TGTGCCAGCAGCCCTGTTCCCGGGGAGCTGTTTTTT
-,TRBD1,TRBV13,TRBJ1-4,15,CASSSQGATNEKLFF,TGTGCCAGCAGCTCACAGGGGGCGACTAATGAAAAACTGTTTTTT
-,TRBD1,TRBV11-2,TRBJ2-2,15,CASSGTGLNTGELFF,TGTGCCAGCAGCGGGACAGGGTTGAACACCGGGGAGCTGTTTTTT
few,-,TRBV11-3,TRBJ2-2,14,CASSLDRDTGELFF,TGTGCCAGCAGCTTAGACCGAGACACCGGGGAGCTGTTTTTT
once,TRBD1,TRBV19,TRBJ1-5,17,CASSTGRRDSSNQPQHF,TGTGCCAGTAGTACCGGACGACGGGACAGTAGCAATCAGCCCCAGCATTTT
-,-,TRBV7-6,TRBJ1-2,15,CASSFSARGADGYTF,TGTGCCAGCAGCTTTAGTGCGCGGGGGGCGGATGGCTACACCTTC
-,TRBD2,TRBV5-4,TRBJ2-7,14,CASSLRLAGHEQYF,TGTGCCAGCAGCTTGCGACTAGCGGGGCACGAGCAGTACTTC
-,TRBD1,TRBV27,TRBJ1-4,15,CASSHGQGTNEKLFF,TGTGCCAGCAGTCACGGACAGGGAACTAATGAAAAACTGTTTTTT
-,-,TRBV29-1,TRBJ2-7,15,CSVEDSGQGGYEQYF,TGCAGCGTTGAAGATAGCGGCCAGGGAGGCTACGAGCAGTACTTC
-,-,TRBV7-9,TRBJ1-4,14,CASSLSSQGRALFF,TGTGCCAGCAGCTTATCGAGCCAGGGAAGGGCCCTGTTTTTT
-,-,TRBV28,TRBJ1-2,14,CASSPQGFGYGYTF,TGTGCCAGCAGTCCCCAGGGGTTCGGGTATGGCTACACCTTC
-,TRBD1,TRBV28,TRBJ1-1,15,CASSLVAGGGTEAFF,TGTGCCAGCAGTTTAGTGGCAGGGGGCGGCACTGAAGCTTTCTTT
once,-,TRBV19,TRBJ1-2,14,CASSMGAPKYGYTF,TGTGCCAGTAGTATGGGGGCGCCGAAGTATGGCTACACCTTC
-,-,TRBV6-2/TRBV6-3,TRBJ2-2,14,CASSWGRGTGELFF,TGTGCCAGCAGTTGGGGGCGGGGGACCGGGGAGCTGTTTTTT